Listed here are 18 T cell receptor beta chains from one sample, sequenced in a study of blood T cell repertoires in COVID-19. Only in-frame clones appear in the TCRdb table, and some are missing; sequencing was by immunoSEQ multiplex PCR. The sample yields over 200,000 clones, approximately 88% seen once. The sample was PBMCs or T cells enriched from blood (not recorded which). All receptors come from a young man with acute COVID-19.

The chain couples TRBV6-2 or TRBV6-3 to TRBJ1-3; D gene ambiguous. The ends were cut back, 0 bases at V and 4 bases at J, with 10 bases in the middle. There are 15 residues in the CDR3. Germline assignment: CDR1 MNHEY and CDR2 SVGEGT. The CDR3 nucleotides are TGTGCCAGCAGTTACTCGCCCGGGTCGGGAAACACCATATATTTT. Translation gives CASSYSPGSGNTIYF.

The chain couples TRBV27 to TRBJ1-2; the match to TRBD1 covers 7 bases. Germline V gene sequence: CDR1 MNHEY, CDR2 SMNVEV (reference sequence). CDR3 length: 13 residues. The ends lost 6 bases at V and 7 bases at J; junction bases unmatched: 8. The CDR3 reads CASSPTQGVGYTF. In nucleotides, the CDR3 is TGTGCCAGCAGCCCAACTCAGGGGGTTGGCTACACCTTC.

The chain joins TRBV28 to TRBJ1-1, with 9 bases identical to TRBD1. J was trimmed by 5 bases and V by 5 bases; bases with no gene match: 9. The CDR3 is 15 amino acids. CDR1 is MDHEN and CDR2 is SYDVKM in the germline V gene. The CDR3 spells CASSTLTGGVTEAFF. In DNA form, the CDR3 reads TGTGCCAGCAGTACTTTGACAGGGGGTGTGACTGAAGCTTTCTTT.

With regard to this clone: An end of the junction does not agree with germline; a read error may underlie this. The chain combines TRBV7-8 with TRBJ1-1; D uncertain. The CDR3 is 14 amino acids. Germline lookup yields CDR1 SGHVS and CDR2 FQNEAQ. In DNA, the CDR3 is TGTGCCAGCAGTTTAGCCTTGAGCAACACTGAAGCTTTCTTT. Translation gives CASSLALSNTEAFF.

This chain uses TRBV7-3 with TRBJ2-3; TRBD2 matches 9 bases. Per germline, CDR1 SGHTA and CDR2 FQGTGA. J was trimmed by 2 bases and V by 5 bases; bases with no gene match: 8. This CDR3 spans 16 amino acids. The chain's CDR3 is CASSPKASGNTDTQYF. The CDR3 DNA sequence: TGTGCCAGCAGCCCGAAAGCTAGCGGGAACACAGATACGCAGTATTTT.

The chain recombines TRBV6-2 or TRBV6-3 with TRBJ2-2; D possibly corresponds to TRBD1 (6 bases). The CDR3 totals 14 residues. Trimming shortened V by 6 bases and J by 8 bases, and 16 bases separated the two germline ends. Germline CDR1 reads MNHEY; CDR2 reads SVGEGT. The CDR3 nucleotides read TGTGCCAGCAGCCCAACAGGGTTGGGGGGGGAGCTGTTTTTT. This translates into CASSPTGLGGELFF.

The rearrangement links TRBV10-3 to TRBJ1-1; 7 nucleotides align to TRBD1. The junction had 6 bases not matched to a gene; V was cut back by 1 base and J by 4 bases. The CDR3 runs 15 residues. Germline CDR1 is ENHRY and CDR2 is SYGVKD. The CDR3: CAISELEKGATEAFF. CDR3 DNA sequence: TGTGCCATCAGTGAGTTGGAGAAGGGGGCCACTGAAGCTTTCTTT.

The chain has TRBV3-1 (or the pseudogene TRBV3-2) and TRBJ1-2; D perhaps matches TRBD1 (5 bases). This CDR3 region has 13 residues. Looked up from germline, CDR1 is LGHDT and CDR2 is YNNKEL (reference sequence). The V and J ends lost 5 bases and 5 bases respectively, with 12 bases between them. The CDR3, as DNA: TGTGCCAGCAGCTCGACTTCAGGGTATGGCTACACCTTC. Residues: CASSSTSGYGYTF.

This clone has just a few counts. The chain recombines TRBV19 with TRBJ2-3, with 7 bases fitting TRBD2. This CDR3 is 13 amino acids long. Trimming removed 6 bases from V and 3 bases from J; junction bases left unmatched: 3. Per the germline V gene, CDR1 is LNHDA and CDR2 is SQIVND (reference sequence). This CDR3 reads CASRWEGTDTQYF. The CDR3 bases are TGTGCCAGTAGATGGGAGGGTACAGATACGCAGTATTTT.

The count of this clone is one. CDR3 in amino acids: CASSLYPSGSEAYEQYF. The CDR3 coding sequence is TGTGCCAGCAGTTTATACCCTAGCGGGAGTGAGGCCTACGAGCAGTACTTC. This sequence joins TRBV27 and TRBJ2-7; 10 bases line up with TRBD2. Per the germline V gene, CDR1 is MNHEY and CDR2 is SMNVEV (reference sequence). The CDR3 runs to 17 residues. Trimming took 1 base from V and 2 from J; bases not matched to a gene: 8.

The CDR3 coding sequence is TGTGCCAGCAGCTTATCAGTCCGCCCTGAAGCTTTCTTT. Amino acids: CASSLSVRPEAFF. The chain is built from TRBV7-8 and TRBJ1-1; D is undetermined. The V gene lost 2 bases and the J gene lost 6 bases, with 10 bases spanning the gap. Germline V gene sequence: CDR1 SGHVS, CDR2 FQNEAQ. The CDR3 sequence is 13 residues long.

V and J are TRBV4-3 and TRBJ1-4; D uncertain. CDR1 is LGHNA, CDR2 YSLEER, per germline. The CDR3 sequence is 15 residues long. V lost 4 bases to trimming and J lost 1 base, with 10 bases between them. Here the CDR3 DNA reads TGCGCCAGCAGCCGTAGCGGGCTAACTAATGAAAAACTGTTTTTT. Protein: CASSRSGLTNEKLFF.

V gene TRBV9 combines with J gene TRBJ2-3; the D gene is possibly TRBD1 (7 bases). The CDR3 extends over 16 amino acids. The V and J ends lost 0 bases and 3 bases respectively, with 14 bases between them. CDR1 and CDR2 (germline): SGDLS, YYNGEE. This CDR3 is CASSVVRDSGTDTQYF. As DNA, the CDR3 is TGTGCCAGCAGCGTAGTTAGGGACAGCGGGACAGATACGCAGTATTTT.

This clone was seen just once. J is TRBJ2-5 and V is TRBV28; D might be TRBD1 (6 bases). The CDR3 totals 13 residues. Per germline, CDR1 MDHEN and CDR2 SYDVKM. Trimming removed 6 bases from V and 4 bases from J, with 12 bases in between. This CDR3 is CASRPQGPETQYF. The CDR3 DNA reads as TGTGCCAGCAGACCTCAGGGGCCAGAGACCCAGTACTTC.

The chain uses TRBV2 and TRBJ2-7; 8 bases fit TRBD1. Trimming removed 8 bases from V and 6 bases from J; junction bases left unmatched: 15. The CDR3 consists of 15 residues. Germline CDR1 is SNHLY and CDR2 is FYNNEI. CDR3 nucleotides: TGTGCCAGCCGATATCGGACAGGGCGGACTACCGAGCAGTACTTC. Its protein is CASRYRTGRTTEQYF.

The chain has TRBV19 and TRBJ2-7; TRBD2 is a possible D gene (7 bases). The CDR3 length is 17 residues. Germline CDR1 LNHDA, CDR2 SQIVND (reference sequence). The germline V and J ends were trimmed by 2 bases and 2 bases, with 19 bases remaining between them. CDR3 protein: CASSINVGAGATYEQYF. The CDR3 DNA sequence: TGTGCCAGTAGTATAAATGTGGGGGCGGGAGCTACCTACGAGCAGTACTTC.

The CDR3 nucleotides read TGTGCCAGCAGCTTAACGGAGGGGTTTCTCACAGATACGCAGTATTTT. It is translated as CASSLTEGFLTDTQYF. The chain links TRBV13 to TRBJ2-3; D is possibly TRBD2 (6 bases). Trimming took 2 bases from V and 2 from J, leaving 14 bases between them. The CDR3 totals 16 residues. Looked up from germline, CDR1 is PRHDT and CDR2 is FYEKMQ (reference sequence).

The V call is TRBV10-3, the J call TRBJ1-6, with D tentatively TRBD1 (6 bases). This CDR3 has 13 residues. V gave up 0 bases and J gave up 10 bases, with 7 bases separating them. CDR1 ENHRY and CDR2 SYGVKD come from the germline V gene. This CDR3 is CAISESTGSPLHF. CDR3 bases: TGTGCCATCAGTGAGTCGACAGGATCACCCCTCCACTTT.